Below, 5 T cell receptor beta chains from the same sample are listed, as sequenced in a study of metastatic and nonmetastatic thyroid tumors. Not a single patient had been given any form of treatment at any point before undergoing thyroid surgery. TCRdb re-called the PCR reads through MiXCR. Altogether around 31,000 clones are present, 25% to 35% being singletons, with the ten largest covering about 29%. Sequencing was done on a sample of blood. These receptors were taken from a female donor with papillary thyroid cancer or a benign thyroid nodule (not recorded which). Some clones in this sample may be carry-over from other donors' samples.

The sample holds a few counts of this clone. The chain recombines TRBV2 with TRBJ1-5; D is perhaps TRBD1 (6 bases). Germline V gene data show CDR1 as SNHLY and CDR2 as FYNNEI. The length of the CDR3 is 16 residues. The V end was cut by 8 bases, the J end by 0 bases, with 17 bases between. The CDR3 nucleotides are TGTGCCAGCGGTAGGACAGAGAATTATAGCAATCAGCCCCAGCATTTT. Protein: CASGRTENYSNQPQHF.

The CDR3 sequence is CASSPPRGKLFF. DNA of the CDR3: TGTGCCAGCAGTCCGCCGAGGGGAAAACTGTTTTTT. The chain uses TRBV28 and TRBJ1-4, with D perhaps matching TRBD1 (5 bases). Germline V gene sequence: CDR1 MDHEN, CDR2 SYDVKM. V lost 5 bases and J 10 bases, leaving 11 bases between the germline ends. This CDR3 spans 12 amino acids.

The chain employs TRBV12-5 and TRBJ1-1; D is perhaps TRBD1 (6 bases). The V gene's germline CDR1 is LGHNT and CDR2 FRNRAP. This CDR3 contains 13 residues. Trimming shortened V by 6 bases and J by 5 bases, and 13 bases separated the two germline ends. The CDR3 spells CASGQEGGTEAFF. The CDR3, as DNA: TGTGCTAGTGGCCAAGAGGGGGGGACTGAAGCTTTCTTT.

This clone was seen repeatedly, ten times or more. The chain employs TRBV5-1 and TRBJ1-3; D remains ambiguous. The V and J ends lost 4 bases and 0 bases respectively, with 11 bases between them. The CDR3 has 15 amino acids. The germline gives CDR1 SGHRS, CDR2 YFSETQ. DNA of the CDR3: TGCGCCAGCAGCCAGGACGGGAACTCTGGAAACACCATATATTTT. As protein: CASSQDGNSGNTIYF.

The V and J genes are TRBV18 and TRBJ1-2; perhaps TRBD1 as D (6 bases). The CDR3 is made up of 13 amino acids. The V gene lost 5 bases and the J gene lost 8 bases, with 15 bases spanning the gap. Germline CDR1 reads KGHSH; CDR2 reads LQKENI. CDR3 sequence (DNA): TGTGCCAGCTCAACCGACAGGAGTAAGGGCTACACCTTC. This gives the protein CASSTDRSKGYTF.